This T cell receptor (beta chain) was captured by sequencing in a study of CD8+ T cells in alopecia areata. On the study more broadly: For treated patients, severity scores reflected the percentage of scalp area affected.

Noted treatment: oral pan-JAK inhibitor, 5-10 mg twice daily. PBMCs were stained for CD3, CD4 and CD8, and CD4+ and CD8+ T cells were sorted. The authors extracted RNA and reverse transcribed it into cDNA as the sequencing template. Assay: immunoSEQ multiplex PCR; the TCRdb copy retains only in-frame clones and omits some. The sample shows around 100,000 clones, 70% to 90% of them seen only once. Study-wide results and limits: Many expanded lesional clones stayed in scalp and blood while on tofacitinib.

About this clone itself: Its antigen remains unidentified.

Trimming removed 4 bases from V and 2 bases from J; junction bases left unmatched: 4. CDR1 is SGHDT, CDR2 YYEEEE, per germline. This CDR3 contains 14 residues. The clonotype originates from a human donor with alopecia areata. The source material was CD8+ T cells sorted from blood, sampled between weeks 30 and 35, from a patient treated with tofacitinib. The J gene is TRBJ1-2, the V gene TRBV5-6, with 8 bases that match TRBD1. The CDR3 DNA is TGTGCCAGCAGCCAAGGGACAGGAAACTATGGCTACACCTTC. This codes for CASSQGTGNYGYTF.